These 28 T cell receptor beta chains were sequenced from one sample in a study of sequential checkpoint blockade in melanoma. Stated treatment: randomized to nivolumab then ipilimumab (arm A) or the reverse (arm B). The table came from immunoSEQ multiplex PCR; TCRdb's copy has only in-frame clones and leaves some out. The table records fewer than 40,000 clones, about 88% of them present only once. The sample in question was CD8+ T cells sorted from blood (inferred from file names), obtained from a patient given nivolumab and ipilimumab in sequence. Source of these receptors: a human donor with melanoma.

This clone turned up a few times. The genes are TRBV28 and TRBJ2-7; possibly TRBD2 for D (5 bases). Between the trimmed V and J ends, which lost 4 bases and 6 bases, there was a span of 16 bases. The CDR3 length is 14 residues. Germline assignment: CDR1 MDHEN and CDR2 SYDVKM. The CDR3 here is CASSSLLGASEQYF. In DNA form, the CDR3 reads TGTGCCAGCAGTTCTCTGTTGGGAGCTTCCGAGCAGTACTTC.

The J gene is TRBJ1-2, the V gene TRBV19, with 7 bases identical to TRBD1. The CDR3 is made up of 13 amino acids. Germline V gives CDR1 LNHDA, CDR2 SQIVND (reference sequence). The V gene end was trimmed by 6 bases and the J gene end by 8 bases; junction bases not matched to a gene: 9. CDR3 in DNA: TGTGCCAGTAGCCTGGGACAGTTGGTAGGCTACACCTTC. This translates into CASSLGQLVGYTF.

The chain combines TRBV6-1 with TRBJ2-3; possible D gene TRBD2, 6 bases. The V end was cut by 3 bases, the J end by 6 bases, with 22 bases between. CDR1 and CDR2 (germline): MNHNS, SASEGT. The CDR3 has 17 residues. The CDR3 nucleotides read TGTGCCAGCAGTGAGGGGGGATGGAGTGGGTTTGGGGATACGCAGTATTTT. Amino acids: CASSEGGWSGFGDTQYF.

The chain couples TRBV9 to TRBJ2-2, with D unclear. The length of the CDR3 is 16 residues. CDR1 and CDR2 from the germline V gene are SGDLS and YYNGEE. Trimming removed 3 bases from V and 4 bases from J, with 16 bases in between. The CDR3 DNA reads TGTGCCAGCAGCGCCAGAATTCAGGCAGCCACCGGGGAGCTGTTTTTT. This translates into CASSARIQAATGELFF. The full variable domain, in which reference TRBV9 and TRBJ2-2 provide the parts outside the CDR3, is DSGVTQTPKHLITATGQRVTLRCSPRSGDLSVYWYQQSLDQGLQFLIQYYNGEERAKGNILERFSAQQFPDLHSELNLSSLELGDSALYFCASSARIQAATGELFFGEGSRLTVL.

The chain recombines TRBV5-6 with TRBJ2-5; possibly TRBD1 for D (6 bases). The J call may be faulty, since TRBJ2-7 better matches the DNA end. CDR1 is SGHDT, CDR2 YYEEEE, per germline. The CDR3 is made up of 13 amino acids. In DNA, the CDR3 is TGTGCCAGCAGCACCGGACAGACCTACGAGCAGTACTTC. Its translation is CASSTGQTYEQYF.

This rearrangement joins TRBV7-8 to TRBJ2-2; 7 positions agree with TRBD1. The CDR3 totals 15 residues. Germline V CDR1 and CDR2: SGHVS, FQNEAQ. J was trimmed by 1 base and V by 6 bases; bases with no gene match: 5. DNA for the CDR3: TGTGCCAGCAGTACAGGGGTGTGGAACACCGGGGAGCTGTTTTTT. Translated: CASSTGVWNTGELFF. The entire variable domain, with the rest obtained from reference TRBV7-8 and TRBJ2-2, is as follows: GAGVSQSPRYKVAKRGQDVALRCDPISGHVSLFWYQQALGQGPEFLTYFQNEAQLDKSGLPSDRFFAERPEGSVSTLKIQRTQQEDSAVYLCASSTGVWNTGELFFGEGSRLTVL.

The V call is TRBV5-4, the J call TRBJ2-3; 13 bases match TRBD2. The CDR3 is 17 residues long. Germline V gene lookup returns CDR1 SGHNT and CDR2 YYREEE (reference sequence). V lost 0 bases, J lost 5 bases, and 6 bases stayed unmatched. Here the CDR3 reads CASSLATTSGGGDTQYF. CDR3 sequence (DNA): TGTGCCAGCAGCTTGGCAACTACTAGCGGGGGGGGAGATACGCAGTATTTT.

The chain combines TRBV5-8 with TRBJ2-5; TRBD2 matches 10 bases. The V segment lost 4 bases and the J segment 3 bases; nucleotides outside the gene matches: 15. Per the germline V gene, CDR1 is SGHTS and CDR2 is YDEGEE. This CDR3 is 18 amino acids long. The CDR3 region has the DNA TGTGCCAGCAGCCCGACGCTAGCGGGAGTAGGTCTTAAAGAGACCCAGTACTTC. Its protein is CASSPTLAGVGLKETQYF.

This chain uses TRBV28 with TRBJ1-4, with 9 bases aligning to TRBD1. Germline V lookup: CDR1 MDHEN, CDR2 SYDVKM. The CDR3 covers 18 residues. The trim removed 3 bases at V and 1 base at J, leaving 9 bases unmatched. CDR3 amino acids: CASSLGTRTGVTNEKLFF. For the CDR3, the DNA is TGTGCCAGCAGTTTGGGGACTCGGACAGGGGTAACTAATGAAAAACTGTTTTTT.

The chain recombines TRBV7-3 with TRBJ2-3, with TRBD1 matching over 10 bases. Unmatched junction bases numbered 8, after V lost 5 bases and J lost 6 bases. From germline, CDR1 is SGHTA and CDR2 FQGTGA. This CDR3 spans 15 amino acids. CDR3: CASSPTGGVRDTQYF. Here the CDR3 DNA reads TGTGCCAGCAGCCCGACAGGGGGCGTGAGGGATACGCAGTATTTT.

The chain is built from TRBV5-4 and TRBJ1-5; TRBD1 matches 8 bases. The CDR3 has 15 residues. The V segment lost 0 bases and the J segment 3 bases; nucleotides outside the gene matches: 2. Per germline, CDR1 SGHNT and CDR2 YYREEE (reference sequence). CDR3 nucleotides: TGTGCCAGCAGCTTGGGGACAGGGATCAATCAGCCCCAGCATTTT. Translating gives CASSLGTGINQPQHF.

The DNA of the CDR3 is TGTGCCAGCAGTTTACTCACCTCAGGGGAAATCTATGGCTACACCTTC. Its protein is CASSLLTSGEIYGYTF. The chain joins TRBV27 to TRBJ1-2; a weak D match, TRBD1 (6 bases). The CDR3 contains 16 residues. Per germline, CDR1 MNHEY and CDR2 SMNVEV (reference sequence). V lost 2 bases to trimming and J lost 4 bases, with 17 bases between them.

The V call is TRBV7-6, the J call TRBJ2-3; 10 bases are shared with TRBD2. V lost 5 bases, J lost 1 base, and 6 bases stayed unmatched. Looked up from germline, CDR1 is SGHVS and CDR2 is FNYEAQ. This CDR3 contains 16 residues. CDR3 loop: CASSLLAGAGTDTQYF. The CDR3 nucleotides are TGTGCCAGCAGCCTCCTAGCGGGAGCGGGCACAGATACGCAGTATTTT.

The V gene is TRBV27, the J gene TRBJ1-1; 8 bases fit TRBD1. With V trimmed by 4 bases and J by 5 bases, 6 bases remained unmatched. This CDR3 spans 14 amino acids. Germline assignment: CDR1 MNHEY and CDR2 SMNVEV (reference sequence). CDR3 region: CASSSQGAWTEAFF. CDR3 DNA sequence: TGTGCCAGCAGTTCCCAGGGGGCTTGGACTGAAGCTTTCTTT.

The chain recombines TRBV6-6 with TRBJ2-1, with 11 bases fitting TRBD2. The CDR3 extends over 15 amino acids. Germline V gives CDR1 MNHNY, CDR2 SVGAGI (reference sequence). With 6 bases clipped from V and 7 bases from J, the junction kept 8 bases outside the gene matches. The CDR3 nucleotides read TGTGCCAGCAGACTAGCGGGAGATGGGGGAAATGAGCAGTTCTTC. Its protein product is CASRLAGDGGNEQFF.

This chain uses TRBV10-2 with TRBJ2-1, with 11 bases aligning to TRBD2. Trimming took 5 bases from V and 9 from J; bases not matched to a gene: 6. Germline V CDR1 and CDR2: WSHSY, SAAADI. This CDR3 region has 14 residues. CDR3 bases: TGCGCCAGCAGTATTAGCGGGGGGGGGTTTGAGCAGTTCTTC. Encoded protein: CASSISGGGFEQFF.

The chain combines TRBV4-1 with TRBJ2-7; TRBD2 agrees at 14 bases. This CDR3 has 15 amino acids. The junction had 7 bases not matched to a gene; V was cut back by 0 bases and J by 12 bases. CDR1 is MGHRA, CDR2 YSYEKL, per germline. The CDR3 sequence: CASSQEPGLAGGLYF. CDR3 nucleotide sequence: TGCGCCAGCAGCCAAGAGCCCGGACTAGCGGGGGGCCTGTACTTC.

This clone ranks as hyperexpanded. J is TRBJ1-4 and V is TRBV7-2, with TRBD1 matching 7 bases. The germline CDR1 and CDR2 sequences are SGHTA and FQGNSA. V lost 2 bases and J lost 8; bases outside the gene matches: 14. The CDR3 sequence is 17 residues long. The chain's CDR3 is CASSLFFPTQGDEKLFF. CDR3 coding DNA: TGTGCCAGCAGCTTATTCTTTCCGACTCAGGGGGACGAAAAACTGTTTTTT.

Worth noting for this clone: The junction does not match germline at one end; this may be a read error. CDR3 region: CATSIAGGYNEQFF. CDR3 in DNA: TGTGCTACCAGTATAGCGGGAGGATACAATGAGCAGTTCTTC. The V and J genes are TRBV15 and TRBJ2-1; 10 bases are shared with TRBD2. This CDR3 spans 14 amino acids. Germline loops: CDR1 LNHNV, CDR2 YYDKDF (reference sequence).

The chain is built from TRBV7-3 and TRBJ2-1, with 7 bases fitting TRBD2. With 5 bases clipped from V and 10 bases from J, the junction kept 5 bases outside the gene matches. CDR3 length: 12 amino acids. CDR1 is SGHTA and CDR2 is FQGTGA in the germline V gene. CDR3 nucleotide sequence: TGTGCCAGCAGCCCCTCTAGCGGCGAGCAGTTCTTC. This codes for CASSPSSGEQFF. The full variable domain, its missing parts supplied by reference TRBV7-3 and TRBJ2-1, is GAGVSQTPSNKVTEKGKYVELRCDPISGHTALYWYRQSLGQGPEFLIYFQGTGAADDSGLPNDRFFAVRPEGSVSTLKIQRTERGDSAVYLCASSPSSGEQFFGPGTRLTVL.

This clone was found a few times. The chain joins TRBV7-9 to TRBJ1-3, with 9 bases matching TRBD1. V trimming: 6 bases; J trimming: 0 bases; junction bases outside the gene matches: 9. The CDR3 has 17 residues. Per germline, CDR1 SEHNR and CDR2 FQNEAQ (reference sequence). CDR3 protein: CASSPPGQGFSGNTIYF. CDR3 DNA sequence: TGTGCCAGCAGTCCACCGGGACAGGGCTTCTCTGGAAACACCATATATTTT.

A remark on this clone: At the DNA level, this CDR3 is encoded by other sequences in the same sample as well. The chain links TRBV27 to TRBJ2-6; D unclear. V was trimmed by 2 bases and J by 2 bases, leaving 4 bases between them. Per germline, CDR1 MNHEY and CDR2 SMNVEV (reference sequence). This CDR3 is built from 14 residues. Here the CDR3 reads CASSLRAGANVLTF. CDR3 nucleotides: TGTGCCAGCAGTTTACGTGCTGGGGCCAACGTCCTGACTTTC.

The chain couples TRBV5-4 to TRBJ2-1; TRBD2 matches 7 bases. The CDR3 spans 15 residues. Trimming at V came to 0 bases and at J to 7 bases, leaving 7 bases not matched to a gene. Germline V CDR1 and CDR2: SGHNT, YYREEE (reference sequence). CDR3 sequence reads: CASSLGPGEGNEQFF. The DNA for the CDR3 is TGTGCCAGCAGCTTGGGCCCGGGGGAGGGGAATGAGCAGTTCTTC.

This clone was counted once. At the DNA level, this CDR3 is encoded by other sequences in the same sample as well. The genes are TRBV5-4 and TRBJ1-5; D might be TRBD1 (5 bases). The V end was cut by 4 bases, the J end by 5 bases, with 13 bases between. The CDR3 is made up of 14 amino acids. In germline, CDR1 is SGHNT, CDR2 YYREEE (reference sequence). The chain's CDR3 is CASSPGPGDQPQHF. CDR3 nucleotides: TGTGCCAGCAGCCCAGGGCCTGGCGATCAGCCCCAGCATTTT.

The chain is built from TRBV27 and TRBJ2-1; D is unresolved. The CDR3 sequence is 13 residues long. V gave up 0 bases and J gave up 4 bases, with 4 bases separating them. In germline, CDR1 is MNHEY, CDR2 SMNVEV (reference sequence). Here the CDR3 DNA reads TGTGCCAGCAGTTTATCCCCATACAATGAGCAGTTCTTC. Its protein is CASSLSPYNEQFF.

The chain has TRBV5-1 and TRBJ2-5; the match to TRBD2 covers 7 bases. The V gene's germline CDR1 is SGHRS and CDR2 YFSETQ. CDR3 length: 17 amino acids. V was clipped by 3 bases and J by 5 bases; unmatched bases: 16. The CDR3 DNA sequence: TGCGCCAGCAGCTCGCCAGACCGGGAGGAGGCTGGGGAGACCCAGTACTTC. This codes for CASSSPDREEAGETQYF. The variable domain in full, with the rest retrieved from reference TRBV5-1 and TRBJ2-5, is KAGVTQTPRYLIKTRGQQVTLSCSPISGHRSVSWYQQTPGQGLQFLFEYFSETQRNKGNFPGRFSGRQFSNSRSEMNVSTLELGDSALYLCASSSPDREEAGETQYFGPGTRLLVL.

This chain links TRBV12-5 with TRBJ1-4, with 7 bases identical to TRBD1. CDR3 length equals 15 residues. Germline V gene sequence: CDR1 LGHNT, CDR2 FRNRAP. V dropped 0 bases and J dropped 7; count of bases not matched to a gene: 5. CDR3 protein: CASGLVLGDSEKLFF. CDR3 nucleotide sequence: TGTGCTAGTGGTTTGGTACTGGGGGACAGTGAAAAACTGTTTTTT.

The CDR3 DNA sequence: TGTGCCAGCAGTTTAGTGCCCTACGAGCAGTACTTC. It is translated as CASSLVPYEQYF. This chain connects TRBV28 to TRBJ2-5; D unclear. The end of the DNA aligns better with TRBJ2-7, so the J call may be wrong. Germline CDR1 and CDR2: MDHEN and SYDVKM. The CDR3 length is 12 residues.